This T cell receptor (beta chain) was recorded in a study of Tregs in tolerant kidney transplant recipients. Concerning this clone itself: Read coverage stops 3 residues before the CDR3 terminus; the germline J gene supplies the remainder.

TCRdb's copy holds only in-frame clones and misses some; the assay was immunoSEQ multiplex PCR. The sample totals tens of thousands of clones. V gave up 1 base and J gave up 2 bases, with 5 bases separating them. CDR3 length: 13 residues. Germline CDR1 is PRHDT and CDR2 is FYEKMQ (reference sequence). Thawed PBMCs were FACS-sorted into unstimulated CD4+CD25+CD127- regulatory T cells, CD4+CD25- non-regulatory cells, CD4 and CD8 cells. The origin of this receptor is a human donor who received a combined kidney and bone marrow transplant. The source material was CD8+ T cells from blood, sampled before the transplant. The chain employs TRBV13 and TRBJ1-2; D is perhaps TRBD1 (5 bases). The DNA read from the CDR3 is TGTGCCAGCAGCTTAGAGGGGAACTATGGC. Its protein is CASSLEGNYG. The full CDR3 protein reads CASSLEGNYGYTF.